Listed below are T cell receptor beta chains from one sample, sequenced in a study of shared clonotypes between healthy human individuals. Assay used: immunoSEQ multiplex PCR; TCRdb lists only in-frame clones, some missing. The sample contains about 580,000 clones, roughly 98% of which appear only once. Material: naive CD8+ T cells sorted from blood. The receptors shown here come from a man younger than 40 in good health. Both conserved end residues are part of each CDR3. D genes are given only for firm matches. Not every row has a clone size; where given, it reads once, few, many or a size class.

J,size,D,V,CDR3,DNA
TRBJ2-7,-,-,TRBV7-8,CASSRDSAESYEQYF,TGTGCCAGCAGCCGTGACAGCGCCGAATCCTACGAGCAGTACTTC
TRBJ2-5,-,-,TRBV13,CASSLGKGSSETQYF,TGTGCCAGCAGCTTAGGAAAGGGAAGTTCGGAGACCCAGTACTTC
TRBJ1-1,-,TRBD1,TRBV9,CASSTTGGADTEAFF,TGTGCCAGCAGCACTACAGGGGGCGCTGATACTGAAGCTTTCTTT
TRBJ2-2,-,TRBD1,TRBV27,CASSLGTGTGELFF,TGTGCCAGCAGTTTAGGGACAGGGACCGGGGAGCTGTTTTTT
TRBJ2-1,-,-,TRBV29-1,CSVEDLGGREPSYNEQFF,TGCAGCGTTGAAGATCTTGGGGGGCGGGAGCCCTCCTACAATGAGCAGTTCTTC
TRBJ2-1,-,-,TRBV10-3,CAIRGDNEQFF,TGTGCCATCAGGGGGGACAATGAGCAGTTCTTC
TRBJ2-1,-,-,TRBV28,CASSLGAYNEQFF,TGTGCCAGCAGTTTAGGAGCCTACAATGAGCAGTTCTTC
TRBJ2-7,-,-,TRBV4-1,CASSLRDRSYEQYF,TGCGCCAGCAGCTTGCGGGACCGTTCCTACGAGCAGTACTTC
TRBJ2-3,-,-,TRBV10-3,CAISAFGGALQKDTQYF,TGTGCCATCAGTGCCTTCGGTGGAGCCTTACAAAAAGATACGCAGTATTTT
TRBJ2-7,once,TRBD1,TRBV11-2,CASSLRDRGLREQYF,TGTGCCAGCAGCTTAAGGGACAGGGGGTTGCGCGAGCAGTACTTC
TRBJ2-7,-,TRBD2,TRBV6-5,CASSYLSGRLIYEQYF,TGTGCCAGCAGTTACCTAAGCGGGAGGCTCATTTACGAGCAGTACTTC
TRBJ2-7,-,-,TRBV27,CASSLSGRYEQYF,TGTGCCAGCAGTTTATCAGGAAGGTACGAGCAGTACTTC
TRBJ2-7,-,TRBD2,TRBV6-6,CASRPLTGGTHEQYF,TGTGCCAGCAGGCCCCTAACGGGAGGTACCCACGAGCAGTACTTC
TRBJ2-3,-,TRBD2,TRBV27,CASSMREVGTDTQYF,TGTGCCAGCAGTATGCGGGAGGTGGGCACAGATACGCAGTATTTT
TRBJ2-1,-,-,TRBV29-1,CSVEDGRGTDNEQFF,TGCAGCGTTGAAGATGGCAGGGGAACCGACAATGAGCAGTTCTTC
TRBJ2-7,-,TRBD2,TRBV7-6,CASSSPAGLAGYEQYF,TGTGCCAGCAGCTCACCCGCGGGACTAGCGGGATACGAGCAGTACTTC
TRBJ2-1,-,TRBD2,TRBV7-8,CASTSSGPRGWNEQFF,TGTGCCAGCACCTCTAGCGGGCCGCGTGGCTGGAATGAGCAGTTCTTC
TRBJ1-1,-,TRBD1,TRBV18,CASSPSTGARRVTEAFF,TGTGCCAGCTCACCAAGTACAGGGGCGAGGAGGGTCACTGAAGCTTTCTTT
TRBJ2-3,-,-,TRBV28,CASSLFTENTSTDTQYF,TGTGCCAGCAGTTTATTTACGGAGAACACTAGCACAGATACGCAGTATTTT
TRBJ1-3,-,-,TRBV9,CASSVEGYGGNTIYF,TGTGCCAGCAGCGTAGAAGGGTATGGGGGAAACACCATATATTTT
TRBJ1-5,-,-,TRBV6-5,CASSLLRGHQPQHF,TGTGCCAGCAGTTTATTAAGGGGTCATCAGCCCCAGCATTTT
TRBJ1-1,-,TRBD1,TRBV29-1,CSVVIQGAEAFF,TGCAGCGTAGTAATCCAGGGGGCTGAAGCTTTCTTT
TRBJ2-1,-,TRBD1,TRBV6-5,CASSWDRGPAEQFF,TGTGCCAGCAGCTGGGACAGGGGACCTGCTGAGCAGTTCTTC
TRBJ2-1,-,TRBD1,TRBV5-4,CASNKPRQGSYNEQFF,TGTGCCAGCAACAAACCTCGACAGGGTAGTTACAATGAGCAGTTCTTC
TRBJ2-6,-,-,TRBV30,CAWSVGNSGANVLTF,TGTGCCTGGAGTGTAGGTAACTCTGGGGCCAACGTCCTGACTTTC
TRBJ2-1,once,-,TRBV5-1,CASSLEVSSYNEQFF,TGCGCCAGCAGCTTGGAAGTGAGCTCCTACAATGAGCAGTTCTTC
TRBJ2-7,-,-,TRBV29-1,CSVEKASGENSYEQYF,TGCAGCGTTGAAAAGGCTTCAGGGGAAAACTCCTACGAGCAGTACTTC
TRBJ2-7,-,TRBD1,TRBV7-2,CASSLTLGQGYEQYF,TGTGCCAGCAGCTTAACCCTCGGACAGGGCTACGAGCAGTACTTC
TRBJ1-1,-,-,TRBV11-2,CASSLARDGVWPTEAFF,TGTGCCAGCAGCTTAGCTAGGGATGGGGTGTGGCCCACTGAAGCTTTCTTT
TRBJ1-1,-,TRBD1,TRBV18,CASSFSGGNTEAFF,TGTGCCAGCTCATTTTCAGGGGGGAACACTGAAGCTTTCTTT
TRBJ2-2,-,-,TRBV19,CASTDHNTGELFF,TGTGCCAGTACCGACCATAACACCGGGGAGCTGTTTTTT
TRBJ2-5,-,-,TRBV6-6,CASTKTSQETQYF,TGTGCCAGCACAAAGACTAGCCAAGAGACCCAGTACTTC
TRBJ1-2,once,-,TRBV29-1,CSVPIGDNYGYTF,TGCAGCGTTCCAATTGGAGATAACTATGGCTACACCTTC
TRBJ2-2,-,-,TRBV4-2,CASSQGRLDPGELFF,TGTGCCAGCAGCCAAGGGAGACTAGATCCCGGGGAGCTGTTTTTT
TRBJ2-2,-,TRBD2,TRBV7-9,CASSSPSAGANTGELFF,TGTGCCAGCAGCTCCCCGTCCGCGGGAGCCAACACCGGGGAGCTGTTTTTT
TRBJ2-7,-,-,TRBV9,CASSLQGYEQYF,TGTGCCAGCAGCCTTCAGGGGTACGAGCAGTACTTC
TRBJ2-1,-,-,TRBV7-9,CASSSPTISYNEQFF,TGTGCCAGCAGCTCTCCGACCATCTCCTACAATGAGCAGTTCTTC